Each of the 8 T cell receptor beta chains below was sequenced from the same sample in a study of blood T cell repertoires in COVID-19. TCRdb's copy holds only in-frame clones and misses some; the assay was immunoSEQ multiplex PCR. The sample yields fewer than 500,000 clones, around 90% seen once. The sequenced material came from PBMCs or T cells enriched from blood (not recorded which). Every receptor here comes from a woman between 18 and 30 years old with acute COVID-19.

The chain couples TRBV25-1 to TRBJ1-2; D is unresolved. CDR3 size: 13 residues. The germline V gene has CDR1 MGHDK and CDR2 SYGVNS. V lost 3 bases, J lost 6 bases, and 11 bases lay in between. The CDR3: CASSEGRENGYTF. The DNA of the CDR3 is TGTGCCAGCAGTGAGGGTAGGGAGAATGGCTACACCTTC.

The chain carries TRBV14 and TRBJ2-1; tentative D call: TRBD2 (5 bases). The CDR3 sequence is 15 residues long. The germline CDR1 and CDR2 sequences are SGHDN and FVKESK. V was pared by 0 bases and J by 3 bases, with 9 bases between. CDR3 in amino acids: CASSQDRTYYNEQFF. The CDR3, as DNA: TGTGCCAGCAGCCAAGATAGGACTTACTACAATGAGCAGTTCTTC.

This clone was seen only once. The chain couples TRBV7-2 to TRBJ2-5; 7 nucleotides match TRBD1. J gave up 5 bases and V 5 bases, and 8 bases lay outside the gene matches. The CDR3 has 14 amino acids. Germline CDR1 SGHTA, CDR2 FQGNSA. CDR3 protein: CASSLGTRGETQYF. CDR3 coding DNA: TGTGCCAGCAGCCTTGGGACCAGGGGGGAGACCCAGTACTTC.

The chain has TRBV6-6 and TRBJ2-3; 13 nucleotides agree with TRBD2. The V segment lost 5 bases and the J segment 2 bases; nucleotides outside the gene matches: 7. CDR1 MNHNY and CDR2 SVGAGI come from the germline V gene (reference sequence). The CDR3 is 17 residues long. In nucleotides, the CDR3 is TGTGCCAGCAGTCCCAGGGGACTAGCGGGGACCACAGATACGCAGTATTTT. The encoded protein is CASSPRGLAGTTDTQYF.

This chain's CDR3 is CASSLARDRSEKLFF. Written as DNA, the CDR3 is TGTGCCAGCAGCTTAGCGCGGGACAGGTCCGAAAAACTGTTTTTT. The rearrangement links TRBV7-8 to TRBJ1-4; 8 nucleotides line up with TRBD1. This CDR3 has 15 amino acids. CDR1 and CDR2 (germline): SGHVS, FQNEAQ. Germline trimming cut 0 bases from V and 8 bases from J; bases unmatched to any gene: 5. The full variable domain, in which reference TRBV7-8 and TRBJ1-4 provide the parts outside the CDR3, is GAGVSQSPRYKVAKRGQDVALRCDPISGHVSLFWYQQALGQGPEFLTYFQNEAQLDKSGLPSDRFFAERPEGSVSTLKIQRTQQEDSAVYLCASSLARDRSEKLFFGSGTQLSVL.

The gene calls are TRBV6-5 and TRBJ1-2; D perhaps matches TRBD1 (5 bases). The CDR3 runs to 15 residues. V lost 2 bases to trimming and J lost 2 bases, with 12 bases between them. In germline, CDR1 is MNHEY, CDR2 SVGAGI. The CDR3 region is CASSYRGGLNYGYTF. DNA of the CDR3: TGTGCCAGCAGTTACCGGGGGGGTCTCAACTATGGCTACACCTTC.

The J gene is TRBJ2-1, the V gene TRBV3-1 (or the pseudogene TRBV3-2); 8 bases line up with TRBD2. Germline V gene lookup returns CDR1 LGHDT and CDR2 YNNKEL (reference sequence). With 9 bases clipped from V and 0 bases from J, the junction kept 1 base outside the gene matches. The CDR3 is made up of 13 amino acids. The CDR3 DNA follows: TGTGCCAGTCGGGGGGGCTCCTACAATGAGCAGTTCTTC. It specifies CASRGGSYNEQFF.

The chain has TRBV19 and TRBJ2-2; 10 bases map to TRBD2. This CDR3 spans 14 amino acids. CDR1 and CDR2 (germline): LNHDA, SQIVND (reference sequence). The J segment lost 7 bases and the V segment lost 8 bases, leaving 7 bases of the junction unmatched. CDR3 region: CASRSGGADGELFF. The CDR3 nucleotides read TGTGCCAGTCGAAGCGGGGGGGCTGACGGGGAGCTGTTTTTT.